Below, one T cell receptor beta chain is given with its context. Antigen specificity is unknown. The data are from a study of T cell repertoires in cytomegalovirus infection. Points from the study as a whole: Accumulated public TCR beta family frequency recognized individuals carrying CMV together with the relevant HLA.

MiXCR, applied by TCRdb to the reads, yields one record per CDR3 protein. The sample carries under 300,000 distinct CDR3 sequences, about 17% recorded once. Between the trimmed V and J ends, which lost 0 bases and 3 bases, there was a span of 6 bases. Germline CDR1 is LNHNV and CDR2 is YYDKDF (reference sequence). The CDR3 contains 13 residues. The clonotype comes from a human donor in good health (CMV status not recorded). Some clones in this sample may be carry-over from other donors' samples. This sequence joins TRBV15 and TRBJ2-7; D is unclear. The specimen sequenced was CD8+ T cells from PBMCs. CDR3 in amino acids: CATSREDGYEQYF. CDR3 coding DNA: TGTGCCACCAGCAGAGAGGACGGCTACGAGCAGTACTTC.